This T cell receptor beta chain was found in a study of OX40 agonist ivuxolimab in advanced cancers. Profiled with immunoSEQ multiplex PCR; TCRdb holds only in-frame clones, not every one. The sample lists 65,000 to 90,000 clones, roughly nine tenths occurring once. Specimen: CD4+ or CD8+ T cells sorted from blood, collected in a trial of the OX40 agonist ivuxolimab. This receptor was taken from an adult with an advanced solid tumor such as melanoma, head and neck, liver or kidney cancer.

CDR3 sequence: CASSQDRDAPYTF. The CDR3 DNA reads as TGCGCCAGCAGCCAAGATAGAGACGCGCCCTACACCTTC. The chain uses TRBV4-1 and TRBJ1-2; D is undetermined. CDR3 size: 13 residues. V lost 0 bases, J lost 10 bases, and 12 bases lay in between. Germline assignment: CDR1 MGHRA and CDR2 YSYEKL.